What follows are 24 T cell receptor beta chains derived from one specimen sequenced in a study of blood T cell repertoires in COVID-19. Generated by immunoSEQ multiplex PCR, the TCRdb table keeps only in-frame clones and is missing some. Of approximately 300,000 clones detected, 80% to 90% appear once; the ten largest clones hold 1%. The source material was peripheral blood. The receptors come from a man aged 45 to 65 with active or convalescent COVID-19.

The rearrangement uses TRBV9 and TRBJ2-1, with 7 positions matching TRBD2. Per the germline V gene, CDR1 is SGDLS and CDR2 is YYNGEE. The CDR3 has 16 residues. V lost 4 bases, J lost 7 bases, and 14 bases stayed unmatched. CDR3 in DNA: TGTGCCAGCAGCCAGAAGCTAGCGGAGGCCACTAATGAGCAGTTCTTC. It specifies CASSQKLAEATNEQFF.

The chain combines TRBV28 with TRBJ2-3; TRBD2 agrees at 11 bases. V lost 1 base, J lost 5 bases, and 5 bases stayed unmatched. This CDR3 comprises 16 residues. CDR1 and CDR2 from the germline V gene are MDHEN and SYDVKM. CDR3 bases: TGTGCCAGCAGTTTATCGCTAGCGGGAGGCGGAGATACGCAGTATTTT. It translates to CASSLSLAGGGDTQYF.

The chain employs TRBV2 and TRBJ2-7; a possible D gene is TRBD1 (5 bases). CDR1 is SNHLY, CDR2 FYNNEI, per germline. The CDR3 is 16 residues long. Trimming removed 5 bases at V and 0 bases at J, with 17 bases between. CDR3 loop: CASSSLGVSLSYEQYF. In nucleotides, the CDR3 is TGTGCCAGCAGTTCCCTAGGGGTCTCCCTCTCCTACGAGCAGTACTTC.

The chain is built from TRBV5-6 and TRBJ2-7; D not certain. The CDR3 is made up of 12 amino acids. Trimming stripped 4 bases from V and 3 bases from J, with 8 bases between. Germline V gene data show CDR1 as SGHDT and CDR2 as YYEEEE. The CDR3 spells CASSLFLYEQYF. The CDR3 DNA sequence: TGTGCCAGCAGCCTTTTTCTCTACGAGCAGTACTTC.

The chain joins TRBV4-2 to TRBJ2-1; 8 bases line up with TRBD2. Trimming cost V 1 base and J 9 bases; bases outside gene matches: 14. The germline V gene has CDR1 LGHNA and CDR2 YNFKEQ. The CDR3 loop spans 17 amino acids. The CDR3 here is CASSQATGGAGSGEQFF. CDR3 sequence (DNA): TGTGCCAGCAGCCAAGCTACGGGGGGGGCAGGCTCGGGTGAGCAGTTCTTC.

V and J are TRBV2 and TRBJ1-3; D unclear. With 0 bases removed from V and 7 bases from J, the gap between germline ends came to 4 bases. Germline CDR1 and CDR2: SNHLY and FYNNEI. The CDR3 spans 12 residues. The CDR3 bases are TGTGCCAGCAGTGAAGCCGCGAACACCATATATTTT. This gives the protein CASSEAANTIYF.

This clone appeared a few times. In DNA, the CDR3 is TGCAGCGCCCTAGACAGTTCTGGTTCTGAAGCTTTCTTT. This encodes CSALDSSGSEAFF. The chain recombines TRBV29-1 with TRBJ1-1; tentatively, D is TRBD1 (5 bases). The CDR3 contains 13 residues. V was shortened by 7 bases and J by 6 bases, with 18 bases between the two germline ends. Germline CDR1 SQVTM, CDR2 ANQGSEA. The variable domain in full, completed from reference TRBV29-1 and TRBJ1-1, reads SAVISQKPSRDICQRGTSLTIQCQVDSQVTMMFWYRQQPGQSLTLIATANQGSEATYESGFVIDKFPISRPNLTFSTLTVSNMSPEDSSIYLCSALDSSGSEAFFGQGTRLTVV.

The DNA of the CDR3 is TGTGCCAGCGGGAAATGGGACAGGAGCAACTATGGCTACACCTTC. Its protein product is CASGKWDRSNYGYTF. The rearrangement links TRBV6-5 to TRBJ1-2, with 8 bases identical to TRBD1. This CDR3 is 15 amino acids long. The ends lost 8 bases at V and 2 bases at J; junction bases unmatched: 10. Per germline, CDR1 MNHEY and CDR2 SVGAGI.

The CDR3 DNA follows: TGTGCCAGCAGCTTCGAGAGCTCCTACGAGCAGTACTTC. Translating gives CASSFESSYEQYF. V and J are TRBV7-9 and TRBJ2-7, with D unclear. Per germline, CDR1 SEHNR and CDR2 FQNEAQ (reference sequence). The CDR3 spans 13 residues. V gave up 3 bases and J gave up 0 bases, with 6 bases separating them.

This chain links TRBV7-2 with TRBJ1-3; no reliable D call. CDR3 length: 17 residues. Trimming left V 2 bases short and J 0 bases short, with 14 bases between. Germline V CDR1 and CDR2: SGHTA, FQGNSA. CDR3 DNA sequence: TGTGCCAGCAGCTTATATAGCAGCCCCAACTCTGGAAACACCATATATTTT. Translated: CASSLYSSPNSGNTIYF. Combining the CDR3 with reference TRBV7-2 and TRBJ1-3 gives the whole variable domain GAGVSQSPSNKVTEKGKDVELRCDPISGHTALYWYRQSLGQGLEFLIYFQGNSAPDKSGLPSDRFSAERTGGSVSTLTIQRTQQEDSAVYLCASSLYSSPNSGNTIYFGEGSWLTVV.

In DNA form, the CDR3 reads TGTGCCACCCAAGTCCAGGGGGCTGGAAACACCATATATTTT. Amino acid sequence: CATQVQGAGNTIYF. This sequence joins TRBV28 and TRBJ1-3, with 7 bases identical to TRBD1. CDR3 length equals 14 residues. V lost 10 bases and J lost 2; bases outside the gene matches: 8. CDR1 and CDR2 (germline): MDHEN, SYDVKM. Together with reference TRBV28 and TRBJ1-3, the CDR3 gives the full variable domain: DVKVTQSSRYLVKRTGEKVFLECVQDMDHENMFWYRQDPGLGLRLIYFSYDVKMKEKGDIPEGYSVSREKKERFSLILESASTNQTSMYLCATQVQGAGNTIYFGEGSWLTVV.

The chain combines TRBV10-3 with TRBJ1-6; D not certain. This CDR3 has 15 residues. V was clipped by 1 base and J by 8 bases, with 12 bases between them. Per germline, CDR1 ENHRY and CDR2 SYGVKD. The CDR3 DNA reads TGTGCCATCAGTGAGTATCAGAGAGCGGATTCACCCCTCCACTTT. Protein sequence: CAISEYQRADSPLHF.

Details on this clone: This specimen includes other DNA sequences encoding the same CDR3. V gene TRBV2 combines with J gene TRBJ1-5, with a possible D match to TRBD1 (5 bases). V was trimmed by 1 base and J by 5 bases, leaving 12 bases between them. The germline gives CDR1 SNHLY, CDR2 FYNNEI. This CDR3 contains 15 residues. This CDR3 is CASSEDSGGDQPQHF. DNA of the CDR3: TGTGCCAGCAGTGAAGATTCCGGGGGGGATCAGCCCCAGCATTTT.

The chain recombines TRBV5-6 with TRBJ1-3; possibly TRBD1 for D (5 bases). The V gene's germline CDR1 is SGHDT and CDR2 YYEEEE. Trimming removed 3 bases from V and 3 bases from J, with 16 bases in between. This CDR3 region has 16 residues. In DNA, the CDR3 is TGTGCCAGCAGCTCACCCAGGGTGGTACTTGGAAACACCATATATTTT. Amino acid sequence: CASSSPRVVLGNTIYF.

The V call is TRBV2, the J call TRBJ2-1; 9 nucleotides line up with TRBD2. The CDR3 is 16 residues long. Germline V gene sequence: CDR1 SNHLY, CDR2 FYNNEI. Losses at the gene ends were 7 bases for V and 10 bases for J; bases not matched to a gene: 17. This chain's CDR3 is CASIKEAGGYLGEQFF. The CDR3 nucleotides are TGTGCCAGCATCAAGGAGGCGGGAGGGTACCTAGGAGAGCAGTTCTTC.

The rearrangement links TRBV6-5 to TRBJ1-2, with D perhaps TRBD1 (6 bases). Between the trimmed V and J ends, which lost 4 bases and 5 bases, there was a span of 11 bases. Per germline, CDR1 MNHEY and CDR2 SVGAGI. The CDR3 has 13 residues. The CDR3 nucleotides are TGTGCCAGCAGTTCCCAGGGGTGGTATGGCTACACCTTC. It specifies CASSSQGWYGYTF.

Of note for this clone: Other nucleotide sequences from this sample produce the same CDR3. The chain combines TRBV28 with TRBJ1-2, with TRBD1 matching over 9 bases. The germline V gene encodes CDR1 MDHEN and CDR2 SYDVKM. V was clipped by 6 bases and J by 2 bases; unmatched bases: 7. The CDR3 extends over 15 amino acids. CDR3 loop: CASSLGGQGNYGYTF. In DNA form, the CDR3 reads TGTGCCAGCAGCTTGGGGGGACAGGGAAACTATGGCTACACCTTC.

V and J are TRBV7-2 and TRBJ1-5; D is perhaps TRBD1 (5 bases). Germline V CDR1 and CDR2: SGHTA, FQGNSA. Trimming took off 5 bases at V and 7 bases at J, with 15 bases between the two ends. The CDR3 sequence is 14 residues long. The CDR3 DNA follows: TGTGCCAGCAGCCCAATAGGGGTTACCCAGCCCCAGCATTTT. It translates to CASSPIGVTQPQHF.

The chain has TRBV7-9 and TRBJ1-2, with D unclear. CDR3 length equals 15 residues. The V and J ends lost 1 base and 1 base respectively, with 10 bases between them. The germline gives CDR1 SEHNR, CDR2 FQNEAQ (reference sequence). In nucleotides, the CDR3 is TGTGCCAGCAGCTTAGTTGTGGGAGTTAACTATGGCTACACCTTC. This gives the protein CASSLVVGVNYGYTF.

CDR3 coding DNA: TGTGCCAGCAGTCCTCATCAAGCGGGACAACGCTATGGCTACACCTTC. It encodes CASSPHQAGQRYGYTF. V and J are TRBV9 and TRBJ1-2, with D perhaps matching TRBD1 (6 bases). The CDR3 is 16 amino acids. Trimming left V 5 bases short and J 4 bases short, with 21 bases between. CDR1 SGDLS and CDR2 YYNGEE come from the germline V gene.

Comment on this clone: This CDR3 is also generated by other DNA sequences in the sample. The chain employs TRBV3-1 (or the pseudogene TRBV3-2) and TRBJ1-5; 7 nucleotides align to TRBD1. V lost 5 bases and J lost 0; bases outside the gene matches: 7. There are 16 residues in the CDR3. Germline values: CDR1 LGHDT, CDR2 YNNKEL (reference sequence). CDR3 amino acids: CASSFGTAHSNQPQHF. CDR3 in DNA: TGTGCCAGCAGCTTTGGGACAGCTCATAGCAATCAGCCCCAGCATTTT.

V usage is TRBV7-9 and J usage is TRBJ1-4; D remains ambiguous. Per germline, CDR1 SEHNR and CDR2 FQNEAQ (reference sequence). The V and J ends lost 5 bases and 3 bases respectively, with 7 bases between them. The CDR3 loop spans 13 amino acids. Here the CDR3 reads CASSPLSNEKLFF. The DNA for the CDR3 is TGTGCCAGCAGCCCGTTGTCTAATGAAAAACTGTTTTTT.

A few counts support this clone. The rearrangement uses TRBV3-1 (or the pseudogene TRBV3-2) and TRBJ2-7, with D hard to call. Germline CDR1 reads LGHDT; CDR2 reads YNNKEL (reference sequence). This CDR3 comprises 13 residues. Trimming took 2 bases from V and 9 from J, leaving 14 bases between them. In nucleotides, the CDR3 is TGTGCCAGCAGCCAACCGCCCGAGGAAGGGCAGTACTTC. It specifies CASSQPPEEGQYF.

This clone appeared a few times. The chain employs TRBV4-1 and TRBJ1-2; 8 bases match TRBD1. Looked up from germline, CDR1 is MGHRA and CDR2 is YSYEKL. The CDR3 has 14 amino acids. The ends lost 1 base at V and 4 bases at J; junction bases unmatched: 2. CDR3 nucleotide sequence: TGCGCCAGCAGCCAAGCGGGGACAGGCTATGGCTACACCTTC. As protein: CASSQAGTGYGYTF.